The 27 T cell receptor beta chains presented below share a single source sample, sequenced in a study of blood T cell repertoires in COVID-19. Generated by immunoSEQ multiplex PCR, the TCRdb table keeps only in-frame clones and is missing some. The sample lists some 250,000 clones, less than 90% occurring once. Material: peripheral blood. The receptors originated from a man aged 55 to 70 with acute or convalescent COVID-19.

The chain carries TRBV28 and TRBJ2-1; maybe TRBD1 (6 bases). Trimming took 2 bases from V and 9 from J, leaving 11 bases between them. Germline CDR1 MDHEN, CDR2 SYDVKM. This CDR3 is built from 13 residues. The CDR3 spells CASSLTGRGEQFF. The DNA of the CDR3 is TGTGCCAGCAGTTTAACAGGGCGCGGTGAGCAGTTCTTC.

The chain recombines TRBV6-5 with TRBJ2-7; no reliable D call. Germline CDR1 and CDR2: MNHEY and SVGAGI. V gave up 0 bases and J gave up 6 bases, with 18 bases separating them. There are 16 residues in the CDR3. CDR3 sequence reads: CASSYSRSRLSGEQYF. For the CDR3, the DNA is TGTGCCAGCAGTTACTCGAGGTCCAGATTGTCTGGCGAGCAGTACTTC.

The V and J genes are TRBV28 and TRBJ1-2, with D uncertain. V was cut by 4 bases and J by 4 bases, with 10 bases left in between. Looked up from germline, CDR1 is MDHEN and CDR2 is SYDVKM. The CDR3 sequence is 13 residues long. CDR3 DNA: TGTGCCAGCAGTTCCCCGACAAGCTATGGCTACACCTTC. It encodes CASSSPTSYGYTF.

V is TRBV27 and J is TRBJ1-1; possibly TRBD1 for D (5 bases). This CDR3 is 15 amino acids long. The V gene's germline CDR1 is MNHEY and CDR2 SMNVEV (reference sequence). Trimming left V 1 base short and J 1 base short, with 10 bases between. The CDR3 DNA reads TGTGCCAGCAGTTTATTCGGGGGGGGGAACACTGAAGCTTTCTTT. It is translated as CASSLFGGGNTEAFF.

The rearrangement uses TRBV6-5 and TRBJ1-3; D is possibly TRBD1 (5 bases). There are 15 residues in the CDR3. CDR1 MNHEY and CDR2 SVGAGI come from the germline V gene. V lost 6 bases, J lost 3 bases, and 15 bases lay in between. CDR3 sequence reads: CASRRVGGDGNTIYF. The CDR3 region has the DNA TGTGCCAGCAGGCGAGTGGGGGGTGATGGAAACACCATATATTTT.

The table lists this clone with a count of one. The gene calls are TRBV2 and TRBJ2-7; unclear D gene. V lost 1 base and J 2 bases, leaving 6 bases between the germline ends. The germline V gene has CDR1 SNHLY and CDR2 FYNNEI. This CDR3 comprises 13 residues. The CDR3 reads CASSEVRTYEQYF. The CDR3 nucleotides read TGTGCCAGCAGTGAAGTCAGGACCTACGAGCAGTACTTC.

The CDR3 loop is CASRERGGEQFF. The CDR3 nucleotides read TGTGCCAGCAGAGAGAGGGGGGGTGAGCAGTTCTTC. The V call is TRBV6-5, the J call TRBJ2-1; tentatively, D is TRBD2 (7 bases). The V gene's germline CDR1 is MNHEY and CDR2 SVGAGI. The V gene lost 6 bases and the J gene lost 9 bases, with 12 bases spanning the gap. The CDR3 is 12 amino acids.

V and J are TRBV6-5 and TRBJ1-2, with 11 nucleotides matching TRBD1. J lost 7 bases, V lost 7 bases, and 2 bases had no gene match. The germline gives CDR1 MNHEY, CDR2 SVGAGI. The CDR3 length is 12 residues. This CDR3 reads CASKDRGLGYTF. In DNA, the CDR3 is TGTGCCAGCAAGGACAGGGGGCTTGGCTACACCTTC.

This sequence joins TRBV15 and TRBJ1-4, with a weak D call TRBD1 (6 bases). Per the germline V gene, CDR1 is LNHNV and CDR2 is YYDKDF (reference sequence). V lost 8 bases and J 4 bases, leaving 11 bases between the germline ends. The CDR3 sequence is 13 residues long. The DNA for the CDR3 is TGTGCCACCTCAACAGGGTATAATGAAAAACTGTTTTTT. It yields the protein CATSTGYNEKLFF.

This clone appeared a single time. The rearrangement uses TRBV9 and TRBJ2-5, with 10 bases aligning to TRBD2. CDR1 SGDLS and CDR2 YYNGEE come from the germline V gene. The CDR3 extends over 15 amino acids. The junction had 5 bases not matched to a gene; V was cut back by 2 bases and J by 4 bases. CDR3 coding DNA: TGTGCCAGCAGCGTGTCTAGCGGGAGAGGAGAGACCCAGTACTTC. Encoded protein: CASSVSSGRGETQYF. Based on the CDR3 plus reference TRBV9 and TRBJ2-5, the full variable domain is DSGVTQTPKHLITATGQRVTLRCSPRSGDLSVYWYQQSLDQGLQFLIQYYNGEERAKGNILERFSAQQFPDLHSELNLSSLELGDSALYFCASSVSSGRGETQYFGPGTRLLVL.

V is TRBV13 and J is TRBJ2-7, with TRBD1 matching over 8 bases. This CDR3 is 15 amino acids long. Germline V CDR1 and CDR2: PRHDT, FYEKMQ (reference sequence). V shed 8 bases and J 0 bases; nucleotides not matched to a gene: 9. In DNA form, the CDR3 reads TGTGCCAGCTCCCTTAGGACAGGGATCTCCTACGAGCAGTACTTC. Protein sequence: CASSLRTGISYEQYF. Drawing the rest from reference TRBV13 and TRBJ2-7, the complete variable domain is AAGVIQSPRHLIKEKRETATLKCYPIPRHDTVYWYQQGPGQDPQFLISFYEKMQSDKGSIPDRFSAQQFSDYHSELNMSSLELGDSALYFCASSLRTGISYEQYFGPGTRLTVT.

Here the CDR3 reads CASRAPGQGPGYTF. The DNA of the CDR3 is TGTGCCAGCAGAGCACCGGGACAGGGACCTGGCTACACCTTC. The genes are TRBV3-1 (or the pseudogene TRBV3-2) and TRBJ1-2; the match to TRBD1 covers 9 bases. Germline trimming cut 6 bases from V and 7 bases from J; bases unmatched to any gene: 9. The CDR3 totals 14 residues. Germline V gives CDR1 LGHDT, CDR2 YNNKEL (reference sequence).

J is TRBJ1-2 and V is TRBV24-1; 7 nucleotides line up with TRBD1. CDR3 length: 15 amino acids. Germline assignment: CDR1 KGHDR and CDR2 SFDVKD. With V trimmed by 6 bases and J by 4 bases, 10 bases remained unmatched. CDR3 sequence reads: CATSFVGTEVYGYTF. The CDR3 nucleotides are TGTGCCACCAGTTTCGTAGGGACAGAGGTCTATGGCTACACCTTC.

The chain has TRBV15 and TRBJ1-1; 7 bases agree with TRBD1. This CDR3 is 16 amino acids long. V was clipped by 0 bases and J by 5 bases; unmatched bases: 9. From germline, CDR1 is LNHNV and CDR2 YYDKDF (reference sequence). CDR3 DNA: TGTGCCACCAGCAGAGATTTCGGGAACAGGGGAACTGAAGCTTTCTTT. This encodes CATSRDFGNRGTEAFF.

The chain employs TRBV5-6 and TRBJ2-6, with D unresolved. Germline values: CDR1 SGHDT, CDR2 YYEEEE. The CDR3 spans 15 residues. Between the trimmed V and J ends, which lost 3 bases and 0 bases, there was a span of 7 bases. The CDR3 DNA reads as TGTGCCAGCAGCTCCGTTTCCTCTGGGGCCAACGTCCTGACTTTC. It codes for CASSSVSSGANVLTF.

The gene calls are TRBV6-5 and TRBJ1-2; a possible D gene is TRBD1 (5 bases). Germline CDR1 MNHEY, CDR2 SVGAGI. This CDR3 spans 13 amino acids. V was trimmed by 6 bases and J by 7 bases, leaving 15 bases between them. CDR3 sequence: CASSRVEGFGYTF. Here the CDR3 DNA reads TGTGCCAGCAGCCGGGTGGAGGGGTTTGGCTACACCTTC.

This chain connects TRBV30 to TRBJ2-6; D uncertain. This CDR3 comprises 15 residues. Germline V gene data show CDR1 as GTSNPN and CDR2 as SVGIG (reference sequence). The ends were cut back, 0 bases at V and 0 bases at J, with 6 bases in the middle. The CDR3 loop is CAWSVKLSGANVLTF. CDR3 nucleotides: TGTGCCTGGAGTGTAAAACTCTCTGGGGCCAACGTCCTGACTTTC.

This clone was found once. The chain has TRBV7-2 and TRBJ1-3; D is ambiguous. The V gene's germline CDR1 is SGHTA and CDR2 FQGNSA. V was cut by 2 bases and J by 0 bases, with 8 bases left in between. CDR3 size: 15 residues. As DNA, the CDR3 is TGTGCCAGCAGCTTATCTATAGCCTCTGGAAACACCATATATTTT. Its protein product is CASSLSIASGNTIYF.

This clone has more than one count but fewer than ten. The chain couples TRBV4-3 to TRBJ2-3; 9 bases are shared with TRBD1. The length of the CDR3 is 17 residues. The germline V gene has CDR1 LGHNA and CDR2 YSLEER. Trimming cost V 4 bases and J 3 bases; bases outside gene matches: 11. In DNA, the CDR3 is TGCGCCAGCAGCCCGCTCCAACCGGGACAGGGAACAGATACGCAGTATTTT. This gives the protein CASSPLQPGQGTDTQYF.

V and J are TRBV18 and TRBJ2-3; 7 bases line up with TRBD1. Germline V lookup: CDR1 KGHSH, CDR2 LQKENI. V shed 1 base and J 2 bases; nucleotides not matched to a gene: 3. This CDR3 region has 15 residues. CDR3 DNA: TGTGCCAGCTCACCACTGGGACAGTCCACAGATACGCAGTATTTT. This sequence encodes CASSPLGQSTDTQYF.

This clone occurred a few times. The gene calls are TRBV28 and TRBJ1-1; 7 positions match TRBD1. Germline CDR1 MDHEN, CDR2 SYDVKM. This CDR3 has 14 residues. V shed 7 bases, J shed 1 base, and the junction held 6 bases outside the gene matches. This CDR3 reads CASIRQGSNTEAFF. In DNA form, the CDR3 reads TGTGCCAGCATCAGACAGGGATCGAACACTGAAGCTTTCTTT. Filled out from reference TRBV28 and TRBJ1-1, the complete variable domain reads DVKVTQSSRYLVKRTGEKVFLECVQDMDHENMFWYRQDPGLGLRLIYFSYDVKMKEKGDIPEGYSVSREKKERFSLILESASTNQTSMYLCASIRQGSNTEAFFGQGTRLTVV.

The CDR3 protein is CASSLDGSRSNQPQHF. Here the CDR3 DNA reads TGTGCCAGCAGCTTAGATGGTTCTCGGAGCAATCAGCCCCAGCATTTT. The rearrangement links TRBV7-8 to TRBJ1-5; unclear D gene. Germline CDR1 SGHVS, CDR2 FQNEAQ. CDR3 length: 16 amino acids. V dropped 1 base and J dropped 1 base, with 11 bases sitting between them.

The rearrangement links TRBV7-9 to TRBJ2-6, with D perhaps TRBD1 (6 bases). CDR1 and CDR2 from the germline V gene are SEHNR and FQNEAQ (reference sequence). The ends were cut back, 7 bases at V and 0 bases at J, with 22 bases in the middle. The CDR3 has 19 amino acids. The CDR3 is CASTKLSGGLDSGANVLTF. As DNA, the CDR3 is TGTGCCAGCACCAAGCTTAGTGGGGGCCTTGACTCTGGGGCCAACGTCCTGACTTTC.

This clone was recorded only once. The CDR3 bases are TGTGCCAGTAGTACGGTAGCGGATTACAATGAGCAGTTCTTC. This encodes CASSTVADYNEQFF. The rearrangement uses TRBV19 and TRBJ2-1, with D tentatively TRBD2 (6 bases). This CDR3 contains 14 residues. V was trimmed by 4 bases and J by 4 bases, leaving 11 bases between them. Germline V gives CDR1 LNHDA, CDR2 SQIVND (reference sequence).

The chain's CDR3 is CASSPSGVSYNEQFF. The DNA for the CDR3 is TGTGCCAGCAGCCCGTCGGGGGTATCTTACAATGAGCAGTTCTTC. The chain employs TRBV4-2 and TRBJ2-1; tentative D call: TRBD2 (6 bases). The V gene's germline CDR1 is LGHNA and CDR2 YNFKEQ. The CDR3 totals 15 residues. Trimming took off 4 bases at V and 4 bases at J, with 14 bases between the two ends.

This clone has more than one count but fewer than ten. The chain combines TRBV10-3 with TRBJ1-5; 9 bases align to TRBD1. Germline-derived CDR1 and CDR2 are ENHRY and SYGVKD. The CDR3 loop spans 16 amino acids. Losses at the gene ends were 0 bases for V and 5 bases for J; bases not matched to a gene: 5. The CDR3 DNA is TGTGCCATCAGTGAGTCTCGACAGGGGGAAGATCAGCCCCAGCATTTT. This codes for CAISESRQGEDQPQHF.

The chain recombines TRBV28 with TRBJ2-3, with 7 positions matching TRBD2. Trimming cost V 5 bases and J 4 bases; bases outside gene matches: 6. This CDR3 comprises 14 residues. CDR1 is MDHEN, CDR2 SYDVKM, per germline. The CDR3, as DNA: TGTGCCAGCAGTGTTGGGGGAGGGGCAGATACGCAGTATTTT. It encodes CASSVGGGADTQYF.